These T cell receptor beta chains were read from a single sample in a study of identical twins. TCRdb reanalysed the 5' RACE reads using MiXCR and keeps one entry per CDR3 protein. In the table there are approximately 410,000 distinct CDR3 sequences, about 18% of which are singletons. The sample was naive T cells sorted from blood. The receptors here all came from a man aged 50-60 years in good health. Both conserved end residues are part of each CDR3. Fields, in order: J gene, V gene, clone size, D gene, CDR3 DNA, CDR3 protein. A D gene is named only where the DNA matches it firmly. Some rows have no size entry. The others give once, few or many, or a class for an expanded clone.

J gene: TRBJ2-4
V gene: TRBV23-1
clone size: few
D gene: TRBD1
CDR3 DNA: TGCGCCAGCAGTCATTCCGACAGGGATGGTCGGAACATTCAGTACTTC
CDR3 protein: CASSHSDRDGRNIQYF

J gene: TRBJ2-3
V gene: TRBV7-3
clone size: many
D gene: NA
CDR3 DNA: TGTGCCAGCAGCTCAACGATCCGCGGTACGCAGTATTTT
CDR3 protein: CASSSTIRGTQYF

J gene: TRBJ2-2
V gene: TRBV9
clone size: NA
D gene: TRBD2
CDR3 DNA: TGTGCCAGCAGCGTAGGTAGCGGGGTAAACACCGGGGAGCTGTTTTTT
CDR3 protein: CASSVGSGVNTGELFF

J gene: TRBJ1-1
V gene: TRBV4-2
clone size: once
D gene: NA
CDR3 DNA: TGTGCCAGCAGCCAGTCTTCGGGAGGGAACACTGAAGCTTTCTTT
CDR3 protein: CASSQSSGGNTEAFF

J gene: TRBJ1-2
V gene: TRBV9
clone size: few
D gene: NA
CDR3 DNA: TGTGCCAGCAGCGTAGGGCTCCCGGGAAACTATGGCTACACCTTC
CDR3 protein: CASSVGLPGNYGYTF

J gene: TRBJ1-4
V gene: TRBV20-1
clone size: NA
D gene: TRBD1
CDR3 DNA: TGCAGTGCTAGCGGGGGACAGCCCGGAACTAATGAAAAACTGTTTTTT
CDR3 protein: CSASGGQPGTNEKLFF

J gene: TRBJ2-7
V gene: TRBV4-2
clone size: few
D gene: TRBD2
CDR3 DNA: TGTGCCAGCAGCCAAGGGACTAGGGTTTTCTACGAGCAGTACTTC
CDR3 protein: CASSQGTRVFYEQYF

J gene: TRBJ2-3
V gene: TRBV7-2
clone size: few
D gene: NA
CDR3 DNA: TGTGCCAGCAGTAAACTGACAGTTAGCACAGATACGCAGTATTTT
CDR3 protein: CASSKLTVSTDTQYF

J gene: TRBJ1-2
V gene: TRBV24-1
clone size: NA
D gene: NA
CDR3 DNA: TGTGCCACCAGTGGAACGGGACGGGACTATGGCTACACCTTC
CDR3 protein: CATSGTGRDYGYTF

J gene: TRBJ2-1
V gene: TRBV20-1
clone size: NA
D gene: TRBD2
CDR3 DNA: TGCAGTGCTAGGTCCCGAAAAATAACTAGCGGAAAGTCCTACAATGAGCAGTTCTTC
CDR3 protein: CSARSRKITSGKSYNEQFF

J gene: TRBJ1-6
V gene: TRBV20-1
clone size: NA
D gene: NA
CDR3 DNA: TGCAGTGCTAGGCGTCCGGGGAAAACTGATTCACCCCTCCACTTT
CDR3 protein: CSARRPGKTDSPLHF

J gene: TRBJ1-2
V gene: TRBV29-1
clone size: few
D gene: TRBD1
CDR3 DNA: TGCAGCGCAGGACAGGGAAACTATGGCTACACCTTC
CDR3 protein: CSAGQGNYGYTF

J gene: TRBJ1-5
V gene: TRBV5-1
clone size: few
D gene: TRBD1
CDR3 DNA: TGCGCCAGCAGCCCCTCTCCTGGTTCAGGGGGAGGTCAGCCCCAGCATTTT
CDR3 protein: CASSPSPGSGGGQPQHF

J gene: TRBJ1-1
V gene: TRBV5-1
clone size: NA
D gene: TRBD1
CDR3 DNA: TGCGCCAGCACCTGGACAGGAGAGAACACTGAAGCTTTCTTT
CDR3 protein: CASTWTGENTEAFF